The following is a T cell receptor beta chain sequence with its context. Its antigen is unidentified. The data stem from a study of T cells after yellow fever vaccination. Looking at the study overall: SMART-Seq v4 Ultra Low Input prepared libraries from low-cell fractions. Study-level results: Weaker overall, the secondary response nonetheless peaked faster (day 5 versus 15). Subsequent booster samples again held most clones from primary vaccination (less than 98% CD4, roughly 90% CD8).

TCRdb itself ran the 5' RACE reads through MiXCR, one entry per CDR3 protein. The sample includes approximately 610,000 distinct CDR3 sequences, about 15% of them seen just once. With 0 bases removed from V and 6 bases from J, the gap between germline ends came to 15 bases. The CDR3 is 16 amino acids. Germline CDR1 is SGHRS and CDR2 is YFSETQ. Sequenced here: PBMCs, sampled roughly 5 days after the first yellow fever vaccination. The clonotype originates from a man in his late teens or twenties who received the YFV17D yellow fever vaccine. V gene TRBV5-1 combines with J gene TRBJ1-4; D may be TRBD1 (6 bases). CDR3 region: CASSLARGGAYEKLFF. In DNA, the CDR3 is TGCGCCAGCAGCTTGGCCCGTGGGGGGGCTTATGAAAAACTGTTTTTT.